This T cell receptor beta chain was observed in a study of blood T cell repertoires in COVID-19. Method: immunoSEQ multiplex PCR; TCRdb's copy keeps in-frame clones and lacks some. The sample holds some 300,000 clones; approximately 91% are singletons and the top ten take 1.5% to 2%. Trimming cost V 3 bases and J 6 bases; bases outside gene matches: 0. Germline V gene data show CDR1 as KGHSH and CDR2 as LQKENI. This CDR3 spans 13 amino acids. This receptor was identified in a woman in her thirties or forties who had recovered from COVID-19. This chain links TRBV18 with TRBJ2-3, with 10 bases aligning to TRBD2. Sequencing was performed on PBMCs or T cells enriched from blood (not recorded which). CDR3 in amino acids: CASSPGLADTQYF. The CDR3 coding sequence is TGTGCCAGCTCACCGGGACTAGCGGATACGCAGTATTTT.